This T cell receptor beta chain was observed in a study of control samples from healthy donors and cancer patients. Only in-frame clones appear in the TCRdb table, and some are missing; sequencing was by immunoSEQ multiplex PCR. The sample contains tens of thousands of clones, 93% of which appear only once. This CDR3 comprises 16 residues. The V gene's germline CDR1 is MDHEN and CDR2 SYDVKM. Trimming took 6 bases from V and 5 from J; bases not matched to a gene: 9. J is TRBJ2-2 and V is TRBV28, with 10 bases aligning to TRBD1. What was sequenced was PBMCs. This receptor was identified in a woman in her forties or fifties with head and neck cancer. This CDR3 reads CASRDRGQGYTGELFF. The CDR3 nucleotides read TGTGCCAGCAGAGACAGGGGGCAGGGTTATACCGGGGAGCTGTTTTTT. The full variable domain, in which reference TRBV28 and TRBJ2-2 provide the parts outside the CDR3, is DVKVTQSSRYLVKRTGEKVFLECVQDMDHENMFWYRQDPGLGLRLIYFSYDVKMKEKGDIPEGYSVSREKKERFSLILESASTNQTSMYLCASRDRGQGYTGELFFGEGSRLTVL.